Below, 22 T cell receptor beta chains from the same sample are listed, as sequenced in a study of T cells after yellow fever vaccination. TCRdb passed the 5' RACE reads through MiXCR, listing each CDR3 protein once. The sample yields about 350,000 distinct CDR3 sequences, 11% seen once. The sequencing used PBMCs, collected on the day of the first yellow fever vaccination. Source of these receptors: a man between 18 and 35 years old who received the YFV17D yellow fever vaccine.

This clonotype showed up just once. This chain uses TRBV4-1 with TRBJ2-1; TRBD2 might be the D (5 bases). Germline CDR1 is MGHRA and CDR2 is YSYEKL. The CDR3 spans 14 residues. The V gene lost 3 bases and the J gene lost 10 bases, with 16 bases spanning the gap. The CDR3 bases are TGCGCCAGCAGCCAGGAGATACTAGTCAGCGAGCAGTTCTTC. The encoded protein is CASSQEILVSEQFF.

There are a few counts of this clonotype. The CDR3 protein is CASSLGTSGNQPQHF. The CDR3 coding sequence is TGCGCCAGCAGCTTGGGGACCTCGGGCAATCAGCCCCAGCATTTT. The chain combines TRBV5-1 with TRBJ1-5; D remains unclear. This CDR3 is built from 15 residues. Trimming removed 0 bases from V and 2 bases from J, with 9 bases in between. Germline loops: CDR1 SGHRS, CDR2 YFSETQ.

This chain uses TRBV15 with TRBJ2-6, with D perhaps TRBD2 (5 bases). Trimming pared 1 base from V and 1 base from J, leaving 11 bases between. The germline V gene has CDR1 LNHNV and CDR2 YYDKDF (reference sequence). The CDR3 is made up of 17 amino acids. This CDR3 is CATSRGVGGSGANVLTF. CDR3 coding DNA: TGTGCCACCAGCAGAGGAGTGGGCGGGTCTGGGGCCAACGTCCTGACTTTC.

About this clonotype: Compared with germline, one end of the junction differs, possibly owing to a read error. CDR3 DNA sequence: TGTGCCAGCGCACCGACCGGGGAGCCCCAGCATTTT. Translating it yields CASAPTGEPQHF. The rearrangement links TRBV18 to TRBJ1-5; D unresolved. Germline loops: CDR1 KGHSH, CDR2 LQKENI. The CDR3 totals 12 residues.

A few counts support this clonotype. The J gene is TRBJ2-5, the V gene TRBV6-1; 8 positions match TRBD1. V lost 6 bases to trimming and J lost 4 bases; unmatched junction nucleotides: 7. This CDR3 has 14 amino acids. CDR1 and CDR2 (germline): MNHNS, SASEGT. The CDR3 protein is CASRPYDRGETQYF. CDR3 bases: TGTGCCAGCAGACCTTACGACAGGGGAGAGACCCAGTACTTC.

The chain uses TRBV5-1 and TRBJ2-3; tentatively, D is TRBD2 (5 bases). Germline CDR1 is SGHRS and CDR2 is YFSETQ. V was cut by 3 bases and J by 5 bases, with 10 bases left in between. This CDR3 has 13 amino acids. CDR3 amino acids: CASSSEAIDTQYF. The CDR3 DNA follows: TGCGCCAGCAGCTCGGAGGCCATAGATACGCAGTATTTT.

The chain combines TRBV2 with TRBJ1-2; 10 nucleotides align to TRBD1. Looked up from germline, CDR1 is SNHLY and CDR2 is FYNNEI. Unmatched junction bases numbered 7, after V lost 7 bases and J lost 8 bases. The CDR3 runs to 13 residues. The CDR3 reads CASTRDRGNGYTF. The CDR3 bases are TGTGCCAGCACCAGGGACAGGGGTAACGGCTACACCTTC.

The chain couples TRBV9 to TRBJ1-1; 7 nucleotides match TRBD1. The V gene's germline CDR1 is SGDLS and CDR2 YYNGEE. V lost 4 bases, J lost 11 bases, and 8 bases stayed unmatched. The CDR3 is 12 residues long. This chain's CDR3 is CASSTPGTDAFF. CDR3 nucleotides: TGTGCCAGCAGCACTCCCGGGACAGACGCTTTCTTT.

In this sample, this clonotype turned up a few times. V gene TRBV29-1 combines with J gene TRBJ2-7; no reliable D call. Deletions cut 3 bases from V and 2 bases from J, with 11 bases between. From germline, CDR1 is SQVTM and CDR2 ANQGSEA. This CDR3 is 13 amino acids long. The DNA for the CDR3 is TGCAGCGTTGAGTTGGGGTCCCCCTACGAGCAGTACTTC. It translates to CSVELGSPYEQYF.

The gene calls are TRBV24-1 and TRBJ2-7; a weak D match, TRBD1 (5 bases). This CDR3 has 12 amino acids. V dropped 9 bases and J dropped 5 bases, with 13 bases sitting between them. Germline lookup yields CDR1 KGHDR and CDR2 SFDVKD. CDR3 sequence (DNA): TGTGCCACCGCCCCCAGGGATCACGAGCAGTACGTC. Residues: CATAPRDHEQYV.

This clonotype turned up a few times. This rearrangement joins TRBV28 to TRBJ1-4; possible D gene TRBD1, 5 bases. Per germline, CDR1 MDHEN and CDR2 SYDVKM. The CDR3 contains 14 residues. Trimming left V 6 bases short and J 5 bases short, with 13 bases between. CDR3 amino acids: CASSSGGLNEKLFF. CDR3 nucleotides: TGTGCCAGCAGCTCCGGGGGTTTGAATGAAAAACTGTTTTTT.

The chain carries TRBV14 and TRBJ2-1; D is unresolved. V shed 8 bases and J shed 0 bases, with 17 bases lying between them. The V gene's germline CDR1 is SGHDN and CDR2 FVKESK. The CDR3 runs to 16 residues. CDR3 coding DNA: TGTGCCAGCTCAGCACCTCAACACCTCTCCTACAATGAGCAGTTCTTC. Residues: CASSAPQHLSYNEQFF.

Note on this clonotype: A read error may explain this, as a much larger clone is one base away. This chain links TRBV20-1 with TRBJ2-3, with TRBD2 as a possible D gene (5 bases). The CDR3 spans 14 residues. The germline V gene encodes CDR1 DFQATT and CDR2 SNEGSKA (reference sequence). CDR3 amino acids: CCAGEGSRPDTQYF. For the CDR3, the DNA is TGCTGTGCTGGAGAAGGGAGTCGGCCAGATACGCAGTATTTT.

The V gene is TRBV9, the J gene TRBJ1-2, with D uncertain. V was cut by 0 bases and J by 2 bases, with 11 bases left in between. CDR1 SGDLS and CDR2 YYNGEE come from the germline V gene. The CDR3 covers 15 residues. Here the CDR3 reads CASSVDERRNYGYTF. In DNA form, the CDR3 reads TGTGCCAGCAGCGTAGACGAGCGCAGGAACTATGGCTACACCTTC.

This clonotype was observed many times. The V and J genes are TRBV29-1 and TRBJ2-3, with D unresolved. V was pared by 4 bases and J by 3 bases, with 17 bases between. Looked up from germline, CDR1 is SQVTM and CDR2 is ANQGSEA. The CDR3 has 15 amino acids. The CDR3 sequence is CSVVRPTQSTDTQYF. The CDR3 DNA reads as TGCAGCGTTGTGCGGCCTACCCAATCGACAGATACGCAGTATTTT.

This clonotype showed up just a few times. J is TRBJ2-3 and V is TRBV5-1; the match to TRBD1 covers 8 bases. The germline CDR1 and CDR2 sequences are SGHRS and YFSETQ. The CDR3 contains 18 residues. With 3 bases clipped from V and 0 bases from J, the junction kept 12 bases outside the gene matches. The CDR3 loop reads CASSSKIGQGLSTDTQYF. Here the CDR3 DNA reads TGCGCCAGCAGCTCCAAAATAGGACAGGGACTTAGCACAGATACGCAGTATTTT.

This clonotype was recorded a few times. CDR3 nucleotide sequence: TGTGCCAGCAGCCCCTCTACAGGGGGAGAAACAAACTATGGCTACACCTTC. It translates to CASSPSTGGETNYGYTF. The rearrangement uses TRBV13 and TRBJ1-2, with 8 bases fitting TRBD1. CDR1 is PRHDT, CDR2 FYEKMQ, per germline (reference sequence). V was pared by 5 bases and J by 2 bases, with 13 bases of the junction left unmatched. This CDR3 comprises 17 residues.

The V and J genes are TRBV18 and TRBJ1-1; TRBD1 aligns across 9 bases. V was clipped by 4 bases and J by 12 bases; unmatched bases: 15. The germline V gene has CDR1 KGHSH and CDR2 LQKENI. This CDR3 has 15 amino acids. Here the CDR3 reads CASSLTGGEYGVPFF. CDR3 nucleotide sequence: TGTGCCAGCTCACTTACAGGGGGCGAATACGGGGTGCCTTTCTTT.

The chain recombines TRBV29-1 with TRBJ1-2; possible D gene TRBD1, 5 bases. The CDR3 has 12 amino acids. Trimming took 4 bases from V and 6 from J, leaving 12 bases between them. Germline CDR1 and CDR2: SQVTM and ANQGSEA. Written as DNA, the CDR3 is TGCAGCGTTGGAGGGGAGGTGGATGGCTACACCTTC. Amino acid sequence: CSVGGEVDGYTF.

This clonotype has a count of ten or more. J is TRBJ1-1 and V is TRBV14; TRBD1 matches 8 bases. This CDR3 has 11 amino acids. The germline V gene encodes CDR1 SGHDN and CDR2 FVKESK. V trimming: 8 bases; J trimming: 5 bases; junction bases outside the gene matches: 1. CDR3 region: CASGDRTEAFF. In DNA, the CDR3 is TGTGCCAGCGGGGACAGGACTGAAGCTTTCTTT. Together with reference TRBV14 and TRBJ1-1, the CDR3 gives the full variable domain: EAGVTQFPSHSVIEKGQTVTLRCDPISGHDNLYWYRRVMGKEIKFLLHFVKESKQDESGMPNNRFLAERTGGTYSTLKVQPAELEDSGVYFCASGDRTEAFFGQGTRLTVV.

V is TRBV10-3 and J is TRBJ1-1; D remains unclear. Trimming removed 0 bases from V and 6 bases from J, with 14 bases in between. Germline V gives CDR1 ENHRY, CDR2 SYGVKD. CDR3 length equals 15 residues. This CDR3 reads CAISESATTPSEAFF. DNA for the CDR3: TGTGCCATCAGTGAGTCCGCCACGACCCCGTCTGAAGCTTTCTTT.

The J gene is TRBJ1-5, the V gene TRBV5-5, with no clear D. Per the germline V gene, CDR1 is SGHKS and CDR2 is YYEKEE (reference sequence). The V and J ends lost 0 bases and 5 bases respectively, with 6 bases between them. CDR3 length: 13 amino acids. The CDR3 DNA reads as TGTGCCAGCAGCTTGGACCAAGATCAGCCCCAGCATTTT. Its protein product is CASSLDQDQPQHF.